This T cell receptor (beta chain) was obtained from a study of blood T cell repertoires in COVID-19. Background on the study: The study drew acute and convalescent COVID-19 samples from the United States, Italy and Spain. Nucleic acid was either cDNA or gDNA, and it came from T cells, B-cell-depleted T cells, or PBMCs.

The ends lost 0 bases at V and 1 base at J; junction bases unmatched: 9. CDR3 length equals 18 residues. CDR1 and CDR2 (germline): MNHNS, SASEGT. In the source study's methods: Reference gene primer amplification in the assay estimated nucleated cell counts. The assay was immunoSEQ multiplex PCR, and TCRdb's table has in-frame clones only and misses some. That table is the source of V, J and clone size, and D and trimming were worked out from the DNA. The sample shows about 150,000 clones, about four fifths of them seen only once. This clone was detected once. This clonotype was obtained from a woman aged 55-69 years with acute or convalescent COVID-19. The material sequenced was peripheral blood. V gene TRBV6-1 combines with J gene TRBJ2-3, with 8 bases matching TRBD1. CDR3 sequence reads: CASSEALFRGLGTDTQYF. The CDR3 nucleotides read TGTGCCAGCAGTGAAGCGCTGTTCAGGGGGCTTGGCACAGATACGCAGTATTTT.